The T cell receptor (beta chain) described here comes from a study of T-cell memory formation after mild COVID-19. Study-wide results and limits: Cross-reactive memory apparently joined, as some responding clones appeared in pre-infection memory.

This clonotype was recorded a few times. As yet, its antigen is unknown. TCR alpha and TCR beta cDNA libraries carrying sample barcodes and UMIs came from 5'RACE with constant-segment primers. TCRdb redid the calling of the 5' RACE reads with MiXCR, one entry per CDR3 protein. In the table there are more than 450,000 distinct CDR3 sequences, about 20% of which are singletons. V dropped 4 bases and J dropped 5 bases, with 11 bases sitting between them. In germline, CDR1 is PRHDT, CDR2 FYEKMQ (reference sequence). The CDR3 spans 14 residues. The gene calls are TRBV13 and TRBJ2-2; maybe TRBD1 (5 bases). This TCR was sampled from an adult woman who had mild COVID-19 (a few samples of this study predate the infection). Cell type and time point are not known. Sequencing was performed on PBMCs or a T cell subset sorted from them (not recorded which). The CDR3 nucleotides read TGTGCCAGCAGCTCCAGGGATTCTACCGGGGAGCTGTTTTTT. The encoded protein is CASSSRDSTGELFF.